One and the same sample provided the 30 T cell receptor beta chains below, sequenced in a study of brain T cells in children with intractable seizures. Repertoires were generated with immunoSEQ multiplex PCR, while TCRdb's copy carries only in-frame clones and drops some. Found here are 55,000 to 80,000 clones, around 96% of them singletons; the top ten hold over 0.35%. Sample: peripheral blood, taken at surgery. These receptor sequences come from a boy younger than two with focal cortical dysplasia and intractable seizures.

The CDR3 region is CASSQRETSYEQYF. The CDR3 nucleotides are TGTGCCAGCAGCCAGAGGGAGACCTCCTACGAGCAGTACTTC. The chain links TRBV7-9 to TRBJ2-7; a possible D gene is TRBD2 (5 bases). The germline CDR1 and CDR2 sequences are SEHNR and FQNEAQ (reference sequence). This CDR3 is 14 amino acids long. Trimming cost V 5 bases and J 0 bases, with 11 bases left between them.

This clone appeared once. The chain employs TRBV27 and TRBJ2-5; TRBD2 matches at 8 bases. The trim removed 10 bases at V and 2 bases at J, leaving 12 bases unmatched. The CDR3 is 15 residues long. Germline V gene sequence: CDR1 MNHEY, CDR2 SMNVEV (reference sequence). Here the CDR3 DNA reads TGTGCCAACACCCCGGGACTAGGATTTCAAGAGACCCAGTACTTC. Residues: CANTPGLGFQETQYF.

The chain couples TRBV5-4 to TRBJ1-3; the D is unclear. The length of the CDR3 is 13 residues. CDR1 is SGHNT and CDR2 is YYREEE in the germline V gene (reference sequence). Trimming left V 4 bases short and J 6 bases short, with 11 bases between. The CDR3 nucleotides read TGTGCCAGCAGCCTCCTCTGGGAAAACACCATATATTTT. Protein sequence: CASSLLWENTIYF.

This chain uses TRBV19 with TRBJ2-5; D gene uncertain. Germline CDR1 and CDR2: LNHDA and SQIVND (reference sequence). The CDR3 has 11 amino acids. Written as DNA, the CDR3 is TGTACTGGACGGTACCAAGAGACCCAGTACTTC. Its translation: CTGRYQETQYF.

CDR3 residues: CASSKGLASDTQYF. The CDR3 region has the DNA TGTGCCAGCAGCAAAGGACTAGCATCAGATACGCAGTATTTT. This chain connects TRBV7-2 to TRBJ2-3; TRBD2 matches at 8 bases. The V gene's germline CDR1 is SGHTA and CDR2 FQGNSA. V dropped 5 bases and J dropped 4; count of bases not matched to a gene: 5. CDR3 size: 14 residues.

The CDR3 sequence is CASSPDGQEMEQYF. In DNA form, the CDR3 reads TGTGCCAGCAGCCCTGACGGACAGGAAATGGAGCAGTACTTC. The chain carries TRBV21-1 and TRBJ2-7; TRBD1 was called by the table and not checked on the DNA. TRBV21-1 counts as a pseudogene. The CDR3 covers 14 residues.

The chain carries TRBV7-9 and TRBJ1-4; D is perhaps TRBD1 (5 bases). The CDR3 is 15 residues long. Trimming removed 1 base from V and 5 bases from J, with 11 bases in between. Germline V gene sequence: CDR1 SEHNR, CDR2 FQNEAQ (reference sequence). CDR3 sequence: CASSLGQSNNEKLFF. The CDR3 nucleotides are TGTGCCAGCAGCTTAGGACAGTCAAACAATGAAAAACTGTTTTTT.

V gene TRBV10-3 combines with J gene TRBJ1-6, with TRBD1 as a possible D gene (6 bases). V was clipped by 0 bases and J by 6 bases, with 9 bases between them. Per germline, CDR1 ENHRY and CDR2 SYGVKD. The CDR3 totals 15 residues. The CDR3 is CAISESGTRNSPLHF. The DNA for the CDR3 is TGTGCCATCAGTGAGTCAGGGACACGTAATTCACCCCTCCACTTT.

This chain joins TRBV6-1 and TRBJ1-5; 7 bases line up with TRBD1. The junction had 8 bases not matched to a gene; V was cut back by 3 bases and J by 0 bases. The germline V gene encodes CDR1 MNHNS and CDR2 SASEGT. There are 17 residues in the CDR3. For the CDR3, the DNA is TGTGCCAGCAGTGAGGTAGGGGGCTTCATTAGCAATCAGCCCCAGCATTTT. Translating it yields CASSEVGGFISNQPQHF.

The chain uses TRBV11-2 and TRBJ1-2; D uncertain. Germline V CDR1 and CDR2: SGHAT, FQNNGV. Trimming left V 1 base short and J 2 bases short, with 8 bases between. The CDR3 consists of 14 residues. CDR3 sequence (DNA): TGTGCCAGCAGCTTAGTTGCACGGAACTATGGCTACACCTTC. This translates into CASSLVARNYGYTF.

This clone appeared a single time. This CDR3 is CASSLGTSGRVGTDTQYF. CDR3 coding DNA: TGTGCCAGCAGTTTAGGGACTAGCGGGAGGGTCGGGACAGATACGCAGTATTTT. The chain joins TRBV28 to TRBJ2-3; 16 bases map to TRBD2. The length of the CDR3 is 18 residues. Germline V gene sequence: CDR1 MDHEN, CDR2 SYDVKM. V shed 2 bases and J 3 bases; nucleotides not matched to a gene: 5.

The genes are TRBV25-1 and TRBJ1-2; D might be TRBD1 (5 bases). The germline V gene encodes CDR1 MGHDK and CDR2 SYGVNS. V was cut by 3 bases and J by 7 bases, with 21 bases left in between. This CDR3 has 16 residues. The CDR3 sequence is CASSDPTTAKSGGYTF. The CDR3 DNA reads TGTGCCAGCAGTGACCCTACGACAGCCAAAAGCGGTGGCTACACCTTC.

The chain couples TRBV28 to TRBJ2-5; 9 bases are shared with TRBD2. The CDR3 runs 13 residues. V trimming: 6 bases; J trimming: 4 bases; junction bases outside the gene matches: 3. CDR1 MDHEN and CDR2 SYDVKM come from the germline V gene. CDR3 nucleotide sequence: TGTGCCAGCAGCCTAGCGGGAAGAGAGACCCAGTACTTC. Its protein product is CASSLAGRETQYF.

V usage is TRBV27 and J usage is TRBJ2-1; 12 bases fit TRBD1. Germline V CDR1 and CDR2: MNHEY, SMNVEV (reference sequence). The CDR3 spans 18 residues. Trimming removed 5 bases from V and 9 bases from J; junction bases left unmatched: 17. CDR3 sequence (DNA): TGTGCCAGCAGTACCTGGGACAGGGGGCGCGAGTTCTCGGCTGAGCAGTTCTTC. Translated, it gives CASSTWDRGREFSAEQFF.

J is TRBJ2-7 and V is TRBV11-2; possible D gene TRBD2, 5 bases. In germline, CDR1 is SGHAT, CDR2 FQNNGV. V lost 1 base, J lost 4 bases, and 5 bases lay in between. CDR3 length equals 12 residues. This CDR3 is CASSLAGYEQYF. The DNA of the CDR3 is TGTGCCAGCAGCTTAGCGGGGTACGAGCAGTACTTC. The whole variable domain, filled in from reference TRBV11-2 and TRBJ2-7, reads EAGVAQSPRYKIIEKRQSVAFWCNPISGHATLYWYQQILGQGPKLLIQFQNNGVVDDSQLPKDRFSAERLKGVDSTLKIQPAKLEDSAVYLCASSLAGYEQYFGPGTRLTVT.

The V call is TRBV7-9, the J call TRBJ2-7; a possible D gene is TRBD1 (6 bases). The germline V gene encodes CDR1 SEHNR and CDR2 FQNEAQ (reference sequence). The CDR3 covers 13 residues. V lost 3 bases, J lost 3 bases, and 9 bases lay in between. CDR3 sequence reads: CASSFDRIYEQYF. The CDR3 region has the DNA TGTGCCAGCAGCTTCGACAGGATCTACGAGCAGTACTTC.

The V gene is TRBV19, the J gene TRBJ2-5; D perhaps matches TRBD1 (6 bases). Per the germline V gene, CDR1 is LNHDA and CDR2 is SQIVND (reference sequence). This CDR3 spans 15 amino acids. V lost 1 base, J lost 5 bases, and 14 bases lay in between. The CDR3 loop is CASSIGGRGYETQYF. The CDR3 DNA sequence: TGTGCCAGTAGTATAGGGGGCAGGGGTTATGAGACCCAGTACTTC.

CDR3 region: CSVLHKNTGELFF. The CDR3 nucleotides read TGCAGCGTTCTTCACAAGAACACCGGGGAGCTGTTTTTT. The chain recombines TRBV29-1 with TRBJ2-2; D is undetermined. CDR1 SQVTM and CDR2 ANQGSEA come from the germline V gene. V gave up 5 bases and J gave up 1 base, with 8 bases separating them. The CDR3 has 13 amino acids.

This chain uses TRBV25-1 with TRBJ2-7, with TRBD2 identical over 9 bases. V gave up 3 bases and J gave up 2 bases; unmatched junction bases: 8. This CDR3 contains 16 residues. Germline V gene lookup returns CDR1 MGHDK and CDR2 SYGVNS. The CDR3 coding sequence is TGTGCCAGCAGTGAGCGGATGGCTAGCGGGACCTACGAGCAGTACTTC. Its protein product is CASSERMASGTYEQYF.

The rearrangement uses TRBV12-3 or TRBV12-4 and TRBJ1-5; D remains unclear. CDR3 length: 12 residues. With 3 bases removed from V and 4 bases from J, the gap between germline ends came to 4 bases. The CDR3 coding sequence is TGTGCCAGCAGTTTGGGGAATCAGCCCCAGCATTTT. Translated, it gives CASSLGNQPQHF.

The chain is built from TRBV5-4 and TRBJ2-1; D possibly matches TRBD1 or TRBD2 (6 bases each). The CDR3 sequence is 14 residues long. The germline gives CDR1 SGHNT, CDR2 YYREEE (reference sequence). Trimming stripped 3 bases from V and 4 bases from J, with 11 bases between. Here the CDR3 DNA reads TGTGCCAGCAGCTGGGGGGCGGAGTACAATGAGCAGTTCTTC. Translating it yields CASSWGAEYNEQFF. Full variable domain (missing parts from reference TRBV5-4 and TRBJ2-1): ETGVTQSPTHLIKTRGQQVTLRCSSQSGHNTVSWYQQALGQGPQFIFQYYREEENGRGNFPPRFSGLQFPNYSSELNVNALELDDSALYLCASSWGAEYNEQFFGPGTRLTVL.

The chain joins TRBV11-2 to TRBJ1-3, with 10 bases lining up with TRBD1. Germline V gene lookup returns CDR1 SGHAT and CDR2 FQNNGV. This CDR3 spans 16 amino acids. V was pared by 0 bases and J by 3 bases, with 2 bases of the junction left unmatched. The CDR3 here is CASSLEGQGYGNTIYF. CDR3 nucleotides: TGTGCCAGCAGCTTAGAGGGACAGGGGTATGGAAACACCATATATTTT.

CDR3 coding DNA: TGTGCCAGCAGCTTTATGTCCAGGAGCTCTGGAAACACCATATATTTT. Its translation: CASSFMSRSSGNTIYF. The chain couples TRBV5-5 to TRBJ1-3; no reliable D call. Germline CDR1 and CDR2: SGHKS and YYEKEE (reference sequence). Deletions cut 2 bases from V and 0 bases from J, with 12 bases between. The CDR3 covers 16 residues.

The V call is TRBV28, the J call TRBJ2-3; D is possibly TRBD1 (5 bases). The CDR3 spans 16 residues. The ends were cut back, 6 bases at V and 3 bases at J, with 19 bases in the middle. CDR1 is MDHEN and CDR2 is SYDVKM in the germline V gene. This CDR3 reads CASRSSDTLRTDTQYF. The CDR3, as DNA: TGTGCCAGCAGATCCTCGGACACTCTGCGGACAGATACGCAGTATTTT.

This chain joins TRBV3-1 (or the pseudogene TRBV3-2) and TRBJ1-6; D not resolved. Trimming pared 4 bases from V and 6 bases from J, leaving 25 bases between. The germline gives CDR1 LGHDT, CDR2 YNNKEL (reference sequence). The CDR3 runs 19 residues. CDR3: CASSPRGRGGLAGNSPLHF. The CDR3 DNA sequence: TGTGCCAGCAGCCCCCGTGGGAGAGGAGGCCTTGCGGGTAATTCACCCCTCCACTTT.

J is TRBJ1-3 and V is TRBV2; D uncertain. CDR3 size: 14 residues. The germline V and J ends were trimmed by 6 bases and 3 bases, with 12 bases remaining between them. Germline CDR1 reads SNHLY; CDR2 reads FYNNEI. CDR3 nucleotide sequence: TGTGCCAGCAGACGACAAAACTTTGGAAACACCATATATTTT. Its protein product is CASRRQNFGNTIYF.

The CDR3 bases are TGTGCCAGCAGCTTACATACAGCGGGAGGGTTAGATACGCAGTATTTT. Its protein is CASSLHTAGGLDTQYF. The chain has TRBV7-9 and TRBJ2-3, with 10 bases matching TRBD2. The CDR3 length is 16 residues. V lost 2 bases and J lost 5; bases outside the gene matches: 7. Germline V lookup: CDR1 SEHNR, CDR2 FQNEAQ (reference sequence).

The gene calls are TRBV2 and TRBJ2-5, with D maybe TRBD1 (5 bases). Germline V gene lookup returns CDR1 SNHLY and CDR2 FYNNEI. Between the trimmed V and J ends, which lost 6 bases and 3 bases, there was a span of 11 bases. This CDR3 is 13 amino acids long. CDR3 residues: CASSGQKKETQYF. In DNA, the CDR3 is TGTGCCAGCAGCGGACAAAAAAAAGAGACCCAGTACTTC.

V and J are TRBV7-3 and TRBJ2-7; D unclear. V lost 2 bases to trimming and J lost 2 bases, with 13 bases between them. CDR3 length: 15 residues. In germline, CDR1 is SGHTA, CDR2 FQGTGA. The chain's CDR3 is CASSLGAGRAYEQYF. CDR3 DNA sequence: TGTGCCAGCAGCTTAGGCGCCGGACGTGCCTACGAGCAGTACTTC.

CDR3 loop: CATSVGETQYF. The CDR3 DNA sequence: TGTGCCACCAGTGTTGGGGAGACCCAGTACTTC. The chain employs TRBV24-1 and TRBJ2-5; no clear D. Germline V gene lookup returns CDR1 KGHDR and CDR2 SFDVKD. CDR3 length: 11 amino acids. V dropped 5 bases and J dropped 5 bases, with 5 bases sitting between them.